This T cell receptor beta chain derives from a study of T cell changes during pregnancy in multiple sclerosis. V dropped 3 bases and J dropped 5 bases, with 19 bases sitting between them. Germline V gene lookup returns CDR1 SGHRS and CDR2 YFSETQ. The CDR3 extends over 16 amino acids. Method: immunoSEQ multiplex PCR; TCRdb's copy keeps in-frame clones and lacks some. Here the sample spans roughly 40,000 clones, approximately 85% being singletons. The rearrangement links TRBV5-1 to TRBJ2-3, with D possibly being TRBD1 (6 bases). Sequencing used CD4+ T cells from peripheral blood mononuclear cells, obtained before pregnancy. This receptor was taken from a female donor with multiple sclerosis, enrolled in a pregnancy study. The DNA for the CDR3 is TGCGCCAGCAGCTCGCAATTCGGGCAGGGGAAAGATACGCAGTATTTT. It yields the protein CASSSQFGQGKDTQYF. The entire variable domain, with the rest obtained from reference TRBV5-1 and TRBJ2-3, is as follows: KAGVTQTPRYLIKTRGQQVTLSCSPISGHRSVSWYQQTPGQGLQFLFEYFSETQRNKGNFPGRFSGRQFSNSRSEMNVSTLELGDSALYLCASSSQFGQGKDTQYFGPGTRLTVL.